This T cell receptor (beta chain) stems from a study of shared clonotypes between healthy human individuals. Each subset's genomic DNA was split evenly across several immunoSEQ plates. Generated by immunoSEQ multiplex PCR, the TCRdb table keeps only in-frame clones and is missing some. This table holds hundreds of thousands of clones, around 81% found once. This clone was detected only once. The junction does not match germline at one end; this may be a read error. The receptor was isolated from a woman between 40 and 55 years old in good health. Some clones in this sample may be carry-over from other donors' samples. The source material was PBMCs.

The DNA for the CDR3 is TGTGCCAGCAGGCAGGTGGGGGGCTGGGGGGATTTT. Its protein product is CASRQVGGWGDF. V is TRBV28 and J is TRBJ1-5; possibly TRBD1 for D (6 bases). The CDR3 loop spans 12 amino acids. Germline CDR1 is MDHEN and CDR2 is SYDVKM.